This T cell receptor (beta chain) was recorded in a study of blood T cell repertoires in COVID-19. This clone was counted a few times. Authors' methods: By means of reference gene primer amplification, nucleated cell counts were estimated. TCRdb keeps only in-frame clones here, not all; method: immunoSEQ multiplex PCR. That table gives V, J and clone size, and the DNA gave D and trimming. Of roughly 140,000 clones listed, around 85% are singletons. Recovered Cohort 3 donors showed two negative PCRs, clearance, or symptom resolution. Trimming removed 5 bases from V and 2 bases from J; junction bases left unmatched: 8. Germline V gene data show CDR1 as SGHRS and CDR2 as YFSETQ. The CDR3 is made up of 16 amino acids.

The chain recombines TRBV5-1 with TRBJ1-3; 9 bases align to TRBD1. This sequence was found in a woman aged 40 to 55 who had recovered from COVID-19. Sequencing was performed on PBMCs or T cells enriched from blood (not recorded which). CDR3 DNA sequence: TGCGCCAGCAGAGCTACCACAGGGGGCACTGGAAACACCATATATTTT. Translated, it gives CASRATTGGTGNTIYF. The full variable domain, rest sourced from reference TRBV5-1 and TRBJ1-3, is KAGVTQTPRYLIKTRGQQVTLSCSPISGHRSVSWYQQTPGQGLQFLFEYFSETQRNKGNFPGRFSGRQFSNSRSEMNVSTLELGDSALYLCASRATTGGTGNTIYFGEGSWLTVV.